What follows are 10 T cell receptor beta chains derived from one specimen sequenced in a study of blood T cell repertoires in COVID-19. Assay: immunoSEQ multiplex PCR; the TCRdb copy retains only in-frame clones and omits some. The sample lists approximately 210,000 clones; less than 90% were seen once. The sequenced sample consisted of peripheral blood. These TCRs come from a man aged 35 to 55 with acute or convalescent COVID-19.

As DNA, the CDR3 is TGCGCCAGCAGCTTGGCCTACGCGGCTAGCGGGGGCGCAGATACGCAGTATTTT. This sequence encodes CASSLAYAASGGADTQYF. This sequence joins TRBV5-1 and TRBJ2-3, with 10 bases fitting TRBD2. Germline lookup yields CDR1 SGHRS and CDR2 YFSETQ. The CDR3 sequence is 18 residues long. The V gene end was trimmed by 0 bases and the J gene end by 4 bases; junction bases not matched to a gene: 11.

The table lists this clone with a few counts. The chain employs TRBV4-2 and TRBJ1-6; 7 bases match TRBD1. With 0 bases clipped from V and 10 bases from J, the junction kept 9 bases outside the gene matches. CDR3 length: 16 residues. Germline values: CDR1 LGHNA, CDR2 YNFKEQ. CDR3 bases: TGTGCCAGCAGCCAAGAGCTTTCAGGGGGTGACTCACCCCTCCACTTT. This gives the protein CASSQELSGGDSPLHF.

The rearrangement uses TRBV5-1 and TRBJ2-3, with TRBD1 as a possible D gene (7 bases). V was pared by 0 bases and J by 4 bases, with 12 bases between. The length of the CDR3 is 15 residues. The germline V gene has CDR1 SGHRS and CDR2 YFSETQ. CDR3 sequence: CASSLGQGGADTQYF. The CDR3 bases are TGCGCCAGCAGCTTGGGCCAGGGGGGAGCAGATACGCAGTATTTT. Using reference TRBV5-1 and TRBJ2-3 for the parts outside the CDR3, the full variable domain is KAGVTQTPRYLIKTRGQQVTLSCSPISGHRSVSWYQQTPGQGLQFLFEYFSETQRNKGNFPGRFSGRQFSNSRSEMNVSTLELGDSALYLCASSLGQGGADTQYFGPGTRLTVL.

This chain's CDR3 is CASRRQGLSGNTIYF. The DNA for the CDR3 is TGTGCCAGCAGAAGACAGGGACTCAGTGGAAACACCATATATTTT. The chain employs TRBV6-5 and TRBJ1-3; 7 nucleotides agree with TRBD1. In germline, CDR1 is MNHEY, CDR2 SVGAGI. CDR3 length: 15 residues. The V and J ends lost 6 bases and 3 bases, in that order; junction bases with no gene match: 8.

The table lists this clone with a count of one. V is TRBV6-5 and J is TRBJ2-7; 8 bases align to TRBD2. The J segment lost 4 bases and the V segment lost 8 bases, leaving 4 bases of the junction unmatched. Germline values: CDR1 MNHEY, CDR2 SVGAGI. The CDR3 is 12 residues long. CDR3 region: CASQRGLYEQYF. CDR3 DNA: TGTGCCAGCCAGCGGGGGCTTTACGAGCAGTACTTC.

This chain uses TRBV2 with TRBJ2-7; possibly TRBD1 for D (5 bases). Germline V gives CDR1 SNHLY, CDR2 FYNNEI. The CDR3 is made up of 15 amino acids. Trimming took off 7 bases at V and 0 bases at J, with 16 bases between the two ends. CDR3 in amino acids: CASIQQTATSYEQYF. As DNA, the CDR3 is TGTGCCAGCATCCAGCAGACAGCAACCTCCTACGAGCAGTACTTC.

V gene TRBV4-2 combines with J gene TRBJ2-3, with 9 bases fitting TRBD2. V shed 0 bases and J 4 bases; nucleotides not matched to a gene: 14. Germline V gene lookup returns CDR1 LGHNA and CDR2 YNFKEQ. The length of the CDR3 is 19 residues. CDR3 residues: CASSQDRYAGGPGADTQYF. In nucleotides, the CDR3 is TGTGCCAGCAGCCAAGATCGGTACGCGGGGGGGCCGGGCGCAGATACGCAGTATTTT.

The J gene is TRBJ1-6, the V gene TRBV6-5; a possible D gene is TRBD1 (5 bases). Germline V lookup: CDR1 MNHEY, CDR2 SVGAGI. CDR3 size: 12 residues. CDR3 residues: CASGGRNSPLHF. The CDR3 nucleotides are TGTGCAAGCGGGGGGAGGAATTCACCCCTCCACTTT.

The rearrangement uses TRBV10-3 and TRBJ2-1; 8 positions agree with TRBD1. V shed 6 bases, J shed 5 bases, and the junction held 6 bases outside the gene matches. The CDR3 is 14 residues long. The germline V gene encodes CDR1 ENHRY and CDR2 SYGVKD. CDR3: CAISSDRGDNEQFF. DNA for the CDR3: TGTGCCATCAGCTCAGACAGGGGCGACAATGAGCAGTTCTTC.

The rearrangement links TRBV30 to TRBJ1-1, with a possible D match to TRBD1 (6 bases). CDR1 is GTSNPN and CDR2 is SVGIG in the germline V gene (reference sequence). This CDR3 has 16 residues. The ends were cut back, 0 bases at V and 1 base at J, with 15 bases in the middle. CDR3 DNA sequence: TGTGCCTGGAGTGTACGGGGAGACAGGTGGAACACTGAAGCTTTCTTT. It yields the protein CAWSVRGDRWNTEAFF.